The present TCR beta chain was sequenced within a study of CD8 T cells in ankylosing spondylitis. TCR beta libraries were made by quantitative 5'-RACE with molecular barcodes. TCRdb re-derived calls from the 5' RACE reads in MiXCR, one entry per CDR3 protein. The table lists about 400,000 distinct CDR3 sequences, around 24% of them singletons. Study observations and caveats: Characteristic, it appeared, of ankylosing spondylitis blood was a TCR beta motif of about eight highly homologous variants. The study looked at matched synovial fluid samples from ankylosing spondylitis patients. Disease-linked clones were reported to be significantly enriched there. Earlier authors reported some of these motif variants in reactive arthritis synovial fluid and blood. Disease-linked clones bore a CD8+ phenotype and were relatively rare in peripheral blood.

In germline, CDR1 is MNHNS, CDR2 SASEGT. This CDR3 is built from 13 residues. V was clipped by 8 bases and J by 3 bases; unmatched bases: 0. This clonotype was seen only once. No antigen is known for it. Sequenced material: blood, either unsorted or a sorted T cell fraction (not recorded which). The clonotype comes from a male donor with ankylosing spondylitis. The V and J genes are TRBV6-1 and TRBJ2-3; 12 bases fit TRBD2. The CDR3 nucleotides read TGTGCCAGCGGGACTAGCGGGACAGATACGCAGTATTTT. This encodes CASGTSGTDTQYF.